This TCR beta chain was documented in a study of metastatic and nonmetastatic thyroid tumors. Study information: Peripheral blood and tumor or nodule samples from malignant and benign thyroid patients were compared.

Ahead of thyroid surgery, no patient had received treatment of any kind. General study points: In blood and tumor, TCR beta diversity was reportedly significantly higher in malignant thyroid tumors than in benign nodules.

In the case of this clone: No antigen is known for it.

Original data processing: Using the CDR3 differences seen across clinicopathological groups, the authors built a distant-metastasis classifier for papillary thyroid cancer, which was meant to discriminate distant-metastatic patients. TCRdb reassembled clones from the PCR reads with MiXCR. The V and J calls were determined by TCRdb, not by the authors. The sample yields about 35,000 clones, roughly 29% seen once. The CDR3 has 13 residues. V was shortened by 5 bases and J by 6 bases, with 11 bases between the two germline ends. From germline, CDR1 is SGHTA and CDR2 FQGNSA. The sample comprised blood. The rearrangement uses TRBV7-2 and TRBJ2-1; D is unresolved. This sequence originates from a female donor with papillary thyroid cancer or a benign thyroid nodule (not recorded which). Some clones in this sample may be carry-over from other donors' samples. The CDR3, as DNA: TGTGCCAGCAGCCTAACCAGGTGCAATGAGCAGTTCTTC. Residues: CASSLTRCNEQFF.